Described below is a single TCR beta chain sequence and its context. Its antigen remains unknown. The data stem from a study of T cell responses to AZD1222 COVID-19 vaccine. Study-wide points: Donors in the cohort were predominantly white British and more often female, and clonal diversity was possibly underestimated. Spike-wide coverage was observed for vaccine-associated CD4 TCRs, with dominant responses at 160-218 and 743-854. Samples come after the peak T cell response, not at day 14.

The assay was immunoSEQ multiplex PCR, and TCRdb's table has in-frame clones only and misses some. The sample yields 60,000 to 95,000 clones, about nine tenths seen once. Trimming removed 6 bases from V and 5 bases from J, with 11 bases in between. Germline-derived CDR1 and CDR2 are KGHSH and LQKENI. CDR3 length equals 13 residues. The origin of this receptor is an adult who received the AZD1222 COVID-19 vaccine. The chain joins TRBV18 to TRBJ1-5; D might be TRBD1 (5 bases). This material consisted of peripheral blood, taken 28 days after the second AZD1222 dose. The CDR3 here is CASSGSTDQPQHF. The CDR3 DNA reads TGTGCCAGCTCCGGGTCGACAGATCAGCCCCAGCATTTT. The variable domain in full, with the rest retrieved from reference TRBV18 and TRBJ1-5, is NAGVMQNPRHLVRRRGQEARLRCSPMKGHSHVYWYRQLPEEGLKFMVYLQKENIIDESGMPKERFSAEFPKEGPSILRIQQVVRGDSAAYFCASSGSTDQPQHFGDGTRLSIL.